This T cell receptor (beta chain) was sequenced in a study of human T cells and chemical hapten exposure. The wider study: Per-sample TCR yield variability stemmed mainly from small pooled library volume differences. Whole-study findings and limits: The donors suffered from alopecia, so their immune response may not match that of healthy people.

Using its own MiXCR run on the RACE reads, TCRdb lists one record per CDR3 protein. The repertoire holds roughly 120,000 distinct CDR3 sequences, with around an eighth as singletons. Documented time point: patch test 1, 2 weeks after DPC sensitization. Treatment here: therapeutic diphenylcyclopropenone sensitization with weekly scalp DPC. Alopecia patients, 18 to 70 years old and DPC-suitable, served as donors. This clonotype was recorded at least ten times. Its antigen is still unknown. Material: whole blood, obtained in connection with sensitization to the hapten diphenylcyclopropenone (DPC). This clonotype was obtained from a woman between 50 and 59 years old with alopecia areata. Some clones in this sample may be carry-over from other donors' samples.

The CDR3 DNA sequence: TGTGCCAGCAGCTTGGACAGAAATTCACCCCTCCACTTT. Translation gives CASSLDRNSPLHF. The J gene is TRBJ1-6, the V gene TRBV11-2; possibly TRBD1 for D (6 bases). Germline V gene data show CDR1 as SGHAT and CDR2 as FQNNGV. The CDR3 consists of 13 residues. V lost 3 bases, J lost 7 bases, and 7 bases lay in between.